This TCR beta chain was sequenced for a study of CD8 T cells in Susac syndrome. The germline gives CDR1 MDHEN, CDR2 SYDVKM. CDR3 length equals 15 residues. The junction had 11 bases not matched to a gene; V was cut back by 5 bases and J by 5 bases. CD8+ and CD4+ T cells taken from blood had their TCR beta sequenced. Reverse transcription used roughly 0.45 to 1 ug RNA and random hexamers. An immunoSEQ multiplex PCR amplified TCR beta CDR3 over 54 Vbeta and 13 Jbeta. Using its own MiXCR run on the immunoSEQ multiplex PCR reads, TCRdb lists one record per CDR3 protein. The data hold 250,000 or so distinct CDR3 sequences, with 90% to 95% observed a single time.

The sample consisted of CD4+ T cells from PBMCs. The clonotype comes from a human donor with multiple sclerosis. V is TRBV28 and J is TRBJ2-5, with 7 bases identical to TRBD1. CDR3 sequence (DNA): TGTGCCAGCAGTGTGACAGGGCAGACGGGGGAGACCCAGTACTTC. It codes for CASSVTGQTGETQYF.